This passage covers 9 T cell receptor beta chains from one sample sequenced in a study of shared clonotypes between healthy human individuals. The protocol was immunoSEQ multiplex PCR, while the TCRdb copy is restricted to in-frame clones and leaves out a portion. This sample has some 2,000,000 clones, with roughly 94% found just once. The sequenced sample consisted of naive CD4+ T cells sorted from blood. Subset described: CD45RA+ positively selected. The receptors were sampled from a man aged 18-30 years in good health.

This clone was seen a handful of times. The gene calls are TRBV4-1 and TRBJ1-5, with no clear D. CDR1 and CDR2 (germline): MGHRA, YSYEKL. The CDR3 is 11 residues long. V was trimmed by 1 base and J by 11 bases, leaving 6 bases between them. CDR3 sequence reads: CASSQGGTQHF. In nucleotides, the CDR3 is TGCGCCAGCAGCCAAGGGGGAACCCAGCATTTT.

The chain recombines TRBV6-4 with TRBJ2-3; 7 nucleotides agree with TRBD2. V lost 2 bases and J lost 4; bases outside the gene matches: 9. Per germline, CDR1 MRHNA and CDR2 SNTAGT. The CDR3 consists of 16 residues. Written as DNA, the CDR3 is TGTGCCAGCAGTGACCAGACTAGCCTAGGGGCAGATACGCAGTATTTT. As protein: CASSDQTSLGADTQYF.

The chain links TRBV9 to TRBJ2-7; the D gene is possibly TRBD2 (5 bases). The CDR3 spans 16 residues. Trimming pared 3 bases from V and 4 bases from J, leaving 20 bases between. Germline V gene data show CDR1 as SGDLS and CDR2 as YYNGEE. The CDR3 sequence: CASSASAAGGQYEQYF. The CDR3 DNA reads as TGTGCCAGCAGCGCCTCGGCGGCGGGTGGCCAATACGAGCAGTACTTC.

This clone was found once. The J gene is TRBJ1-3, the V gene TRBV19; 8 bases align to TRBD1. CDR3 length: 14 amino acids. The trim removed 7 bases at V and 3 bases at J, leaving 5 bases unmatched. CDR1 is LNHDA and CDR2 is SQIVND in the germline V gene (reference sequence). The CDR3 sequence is CASTWTGFGNTIYF. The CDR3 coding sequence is TGTGCCAGTACCTGGACAGGGTTTGGAAACACCATATATTTT.

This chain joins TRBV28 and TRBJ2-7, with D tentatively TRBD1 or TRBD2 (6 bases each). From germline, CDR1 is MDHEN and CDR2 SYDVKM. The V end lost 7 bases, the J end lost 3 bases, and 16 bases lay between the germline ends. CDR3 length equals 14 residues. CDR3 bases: TGTGCCAGCACCCTGAGGGGGGAAAACTACGAGCAGTACTTC. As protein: CASTLRGENYEQYF.

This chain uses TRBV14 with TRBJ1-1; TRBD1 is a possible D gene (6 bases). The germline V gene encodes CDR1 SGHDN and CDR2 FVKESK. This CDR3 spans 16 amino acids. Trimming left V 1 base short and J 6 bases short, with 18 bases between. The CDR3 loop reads CASSQAGGGGISEAFF. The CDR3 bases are TGTGCCAGCAGCCAAGCCGGGGGCGGGGGGATCTCTGAAGCTTTCTTT. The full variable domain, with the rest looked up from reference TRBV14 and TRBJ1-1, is EAGVTQFPSHSVIEKGQTVTLRCDPISGHDNLYWYRRVMGKEIKFLLHFVKESKQDESGMPNNRFLAERTGGTYSTLKVQPAELEDSGVYFCASSQAGGGGISEAFFGQGTRLTVV.

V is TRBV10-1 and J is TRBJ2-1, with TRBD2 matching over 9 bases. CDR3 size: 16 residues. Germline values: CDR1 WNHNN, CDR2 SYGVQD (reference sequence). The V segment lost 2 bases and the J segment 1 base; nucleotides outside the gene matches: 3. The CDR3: CASSELTSGSYNEQFF. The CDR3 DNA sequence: TGCGCCAGCAGTGAGCTGACTAGCGGATCCTACAATGAGCAGTTCTTC.

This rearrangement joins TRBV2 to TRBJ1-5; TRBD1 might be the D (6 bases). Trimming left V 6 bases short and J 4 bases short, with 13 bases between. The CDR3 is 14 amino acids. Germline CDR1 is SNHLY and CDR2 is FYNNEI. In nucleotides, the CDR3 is TGTGCCAGCAGCCTTGGACAGACTAATCAGCCCCAGCATTTT. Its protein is CASSLGQTNQPQHF.

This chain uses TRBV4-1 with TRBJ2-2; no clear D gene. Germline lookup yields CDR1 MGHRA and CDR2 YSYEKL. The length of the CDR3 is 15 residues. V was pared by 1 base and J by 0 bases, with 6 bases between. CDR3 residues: CASSQGRANTGELFF. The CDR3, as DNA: TGCGCCAGCAGCCAAGGCCGAGCGAACACCGGGGAGCTGTTTTTT.